This TCR beta chain was recovered during a study of a mutant IDH1 vaccine in newly diagnosed glioma. Of note for this clone: Antigen: not known.

Sequenced by immunoSEQ multiplex PCR; TCRdb stores in-frame clones only, minus some. The sample holds around 30,000 clones, roughly 90% seen once. CDR1 and CDR2 (germline): SQVTM, ANQGSEA. V was pared by 1 base and J by 4 bases, with 10 bases between. The CDR3 is made up of 13 amino acids. Sample time point: week 23, last vaccination. A single vaccine dose contained 300 ug of mutant IDH1 20-mer peptide, and topical imiquimod was used with it. The astrocytomas were IDH1-mutant, ATRX-negative, and WHO grade 3 or 4. The chain employs TRBV29-1 and TRBJ1-1, with D possibly matching TRBD1 (5 bases). The sample was PBMCs, taken from a glioma patient whose treatment included an IDH1 peptide vaccine. The sequence was obtained from a man aged 35 to 55 with glioma. CDR3 DNA sequence: TGCAGCGTTGAAGTCTCGGGGGGCACTGAAGCTTTCTTT. Protein product: CSVEVSGGTEAFF.